The following is a T cell receptor beta chain sequence with its context. This sample stems from a study of control samples from healthy donors and cancer patients. Libraries were prepared by immunoSEQ multiplex PCR; TCRdb keeps only in-frame clonotypes and omits some of them. The sample has fewer than 110,000 clones; roughly 91% are singletons. This CDR3 has 15 residues. Trimming pared 4 bases from V and 0 bases from J, leaving 7 bases between. J is TRBJ1-6 and V is TRBV23-1; no clear D. TRBV23-1 is assigned to the ORF class and has an uncertain function. The sample comprised PBMCs. The TCR originated in a man aged 60-69 years with lung cancer. The CDR3 here is CASSRPSSYNSPLHF. CDR3 DNA sequence: TGCGCCAGCAGTCGTCCTAGCTCCTATAATTCACCCCTCCACTTT.